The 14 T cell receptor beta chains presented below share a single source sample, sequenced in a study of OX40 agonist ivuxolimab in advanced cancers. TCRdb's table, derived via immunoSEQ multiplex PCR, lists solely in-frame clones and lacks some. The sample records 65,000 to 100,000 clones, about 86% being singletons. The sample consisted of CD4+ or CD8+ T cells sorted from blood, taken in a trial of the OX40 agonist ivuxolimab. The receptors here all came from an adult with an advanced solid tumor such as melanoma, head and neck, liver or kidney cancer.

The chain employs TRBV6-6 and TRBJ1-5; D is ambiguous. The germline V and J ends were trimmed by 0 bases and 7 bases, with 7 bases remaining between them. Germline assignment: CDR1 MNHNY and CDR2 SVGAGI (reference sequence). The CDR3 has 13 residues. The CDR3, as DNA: TGTGCCAGCAGTTACTCGAACCCCCAGCCCCAGCATTTT. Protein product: CASSYSNPQPQHF.

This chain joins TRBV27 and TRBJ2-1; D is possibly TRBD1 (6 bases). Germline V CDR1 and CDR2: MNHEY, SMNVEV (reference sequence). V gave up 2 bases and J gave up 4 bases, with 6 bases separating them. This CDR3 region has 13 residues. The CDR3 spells CASSLGQYNEQFF. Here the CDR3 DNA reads TGTGCCAGCAGTTTAGGACAGTACAATGAGCAGTTCTTC.

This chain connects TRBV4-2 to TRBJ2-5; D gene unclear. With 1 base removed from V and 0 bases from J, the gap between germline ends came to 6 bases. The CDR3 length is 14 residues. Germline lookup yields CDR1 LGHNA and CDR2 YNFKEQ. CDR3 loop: CASSQGRDQETQYF. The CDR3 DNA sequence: TGTGCCAGCAGCCAAGGAAGGGACCAAGAGACCCAGTACTTC.

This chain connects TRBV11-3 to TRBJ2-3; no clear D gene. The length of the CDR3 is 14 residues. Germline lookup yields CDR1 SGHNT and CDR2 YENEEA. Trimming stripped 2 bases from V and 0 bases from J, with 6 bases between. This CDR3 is CASSLTESTDTQYF. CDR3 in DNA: TGTGCCAGCAGCTTAACGGAAAGCACAGATACGCAGTATTTT.

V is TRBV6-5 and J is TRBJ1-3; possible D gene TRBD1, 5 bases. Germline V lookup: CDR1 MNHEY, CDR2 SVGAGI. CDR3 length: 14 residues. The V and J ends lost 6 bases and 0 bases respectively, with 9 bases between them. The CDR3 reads CASSQDNSGNTIYF. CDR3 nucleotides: TGTGCCAGCAGCCAGGACAACTCTGGAAACACCATATATTTT.

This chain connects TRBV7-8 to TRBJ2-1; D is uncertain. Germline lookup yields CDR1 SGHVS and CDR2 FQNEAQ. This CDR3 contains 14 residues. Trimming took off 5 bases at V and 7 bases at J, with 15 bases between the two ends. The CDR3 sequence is CASSPRLQRNEQFF. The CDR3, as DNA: TGTGCCAGCAGCCCCAGGCTGCAGAGGAATGAGCAGTTCTTC.

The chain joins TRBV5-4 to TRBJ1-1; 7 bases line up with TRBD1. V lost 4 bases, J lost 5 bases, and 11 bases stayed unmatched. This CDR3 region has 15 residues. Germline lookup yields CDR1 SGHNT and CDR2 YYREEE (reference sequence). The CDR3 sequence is CASSPPRTTGTEAFF. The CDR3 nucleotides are TGTGCCAGCAGCCCCCCAAGAACGACAGGGACTGAAGCTTTCTTT.

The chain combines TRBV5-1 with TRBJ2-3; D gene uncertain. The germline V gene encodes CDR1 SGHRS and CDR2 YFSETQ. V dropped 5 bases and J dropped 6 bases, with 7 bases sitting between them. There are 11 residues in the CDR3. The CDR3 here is CASSVRDTQYF. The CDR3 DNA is TGCGCCAGCAGTGTCCGCGATACGCAGTATTTT.

The CDR3 is CASRVGQNTEAFF. The CDR3 nucleotides are TGCGCCAGCAGAGTTGGACAGAACACTGAAGCTTTCTTT. The V gene is TRBV5-1, the J gene TRBJ1-1; tentative D call: TRBD1 (5 bases). Trimming removed 5 bases at V and 1 base at J, with 9 bases between. The CDR3 has 13 residues. Germline CDR1 reads SGHRS; CDR2 reads YFSETQ.

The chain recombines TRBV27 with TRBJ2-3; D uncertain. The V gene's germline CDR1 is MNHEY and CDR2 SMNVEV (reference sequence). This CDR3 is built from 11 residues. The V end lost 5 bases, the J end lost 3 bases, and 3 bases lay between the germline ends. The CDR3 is CASSTTDTQYF. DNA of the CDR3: TGTGCCAGCAGTACAACAGATACGCAGTATTTT.

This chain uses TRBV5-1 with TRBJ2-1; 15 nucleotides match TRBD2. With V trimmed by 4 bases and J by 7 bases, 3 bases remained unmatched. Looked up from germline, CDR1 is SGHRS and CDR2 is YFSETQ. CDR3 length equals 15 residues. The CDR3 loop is CASSQGLAGGNEQFF. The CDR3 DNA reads TGCGCCAGCAGCCAGGGACTAGCGGGAGGAAATGAGCAGTTCTTC.

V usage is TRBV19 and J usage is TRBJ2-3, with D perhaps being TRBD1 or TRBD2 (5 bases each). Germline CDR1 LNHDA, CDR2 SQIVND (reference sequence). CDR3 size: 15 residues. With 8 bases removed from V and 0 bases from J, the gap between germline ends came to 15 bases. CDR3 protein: CASPRGPPSTDTQYF. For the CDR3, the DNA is TGTGCCAGTCCTCGGGGACCACCCAGCACAGATACGCAGTATTTT. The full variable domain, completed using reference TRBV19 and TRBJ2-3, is DGGITQSPKYLFRKEGQNVTLSCEQNLNHDAMYWYRQDPGQGLRLIYYSQIVNDFQKGDIAEGYSVSREKKESFPLTVTSAQKNPTAFYLCASPRGPPSTDTQYFGPGTRLTVL.

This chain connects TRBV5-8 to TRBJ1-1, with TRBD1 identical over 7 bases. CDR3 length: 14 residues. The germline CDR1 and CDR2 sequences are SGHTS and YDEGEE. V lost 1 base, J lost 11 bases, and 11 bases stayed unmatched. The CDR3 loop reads CASSLNRGIGTAFF. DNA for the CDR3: TGTGCCAGCAGCTTGAACAGGGGAATTGGGACTGCTTTCTTT.

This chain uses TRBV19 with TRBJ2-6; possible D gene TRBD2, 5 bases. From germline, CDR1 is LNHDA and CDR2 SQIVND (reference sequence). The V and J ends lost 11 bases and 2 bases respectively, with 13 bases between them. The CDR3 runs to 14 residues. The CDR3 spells CAATPRAGANVLTF. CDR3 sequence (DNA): TGTGCCGCTACCCCGCGGGCTGGGGCCAACGTCCTGACTTTC.